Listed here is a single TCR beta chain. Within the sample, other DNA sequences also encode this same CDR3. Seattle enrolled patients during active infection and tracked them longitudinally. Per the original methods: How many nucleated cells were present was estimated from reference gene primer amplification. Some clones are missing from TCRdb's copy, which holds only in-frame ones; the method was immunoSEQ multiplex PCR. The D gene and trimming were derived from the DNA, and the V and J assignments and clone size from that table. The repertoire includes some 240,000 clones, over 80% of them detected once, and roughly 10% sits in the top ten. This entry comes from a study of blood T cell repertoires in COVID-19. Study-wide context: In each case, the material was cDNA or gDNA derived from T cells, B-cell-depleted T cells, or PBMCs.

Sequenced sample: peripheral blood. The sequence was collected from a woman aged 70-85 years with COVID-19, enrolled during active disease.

CDR3 bases: TGCAGTGCTACCATGAACACTGAAGCTTTCTTT. Translation: CSATMNTEAFF. The chain is built from TRBV20-1 and TRBJ1-1; no firm D call. CDR1 and CDR2 (germline): DFQATT, SNEGSKA (reference sequence). The CDR3 runs 11 residues. With 4 bases removed from V and 0 bases from J, the gap between germline ends came to 3 bases.